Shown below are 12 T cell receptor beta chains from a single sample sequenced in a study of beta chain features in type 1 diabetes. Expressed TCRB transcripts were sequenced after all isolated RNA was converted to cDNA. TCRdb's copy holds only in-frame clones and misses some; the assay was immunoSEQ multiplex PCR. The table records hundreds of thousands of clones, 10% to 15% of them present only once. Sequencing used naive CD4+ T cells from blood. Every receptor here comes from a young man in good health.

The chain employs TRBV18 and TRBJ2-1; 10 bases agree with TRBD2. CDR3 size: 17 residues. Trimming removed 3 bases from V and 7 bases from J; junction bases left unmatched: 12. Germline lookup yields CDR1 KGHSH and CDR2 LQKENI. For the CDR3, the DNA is TGTGCCAGCTCACCTTCCACTCTGAGTAGCGGGAGGAATGAGCAGTTCTTC. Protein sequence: CASSPSTLSSGRNEQFF.

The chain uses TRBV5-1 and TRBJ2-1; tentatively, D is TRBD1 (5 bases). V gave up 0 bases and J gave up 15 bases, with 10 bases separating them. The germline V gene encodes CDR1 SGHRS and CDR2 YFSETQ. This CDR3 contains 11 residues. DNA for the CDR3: TGCGCCAGCAGCTTGGAAGGGGCTCGGTTCTTC. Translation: CASSLEGARFF. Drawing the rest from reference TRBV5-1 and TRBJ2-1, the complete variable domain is KAGVTQTPRYLIKTRGQQVTLSCSPISGHRSVSWYQQTPGQGLQFLFEYFSETQRNKGNFPGRFSGRQFSNSRSEMNVSTLELGDSALYLCASSLEGARFFGPGTRLTVL.

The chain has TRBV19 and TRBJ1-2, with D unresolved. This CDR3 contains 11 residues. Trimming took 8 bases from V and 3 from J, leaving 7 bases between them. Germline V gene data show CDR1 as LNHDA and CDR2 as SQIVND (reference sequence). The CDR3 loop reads CASGADYGYTF. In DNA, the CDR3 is TGTGCCAGTGGAGCGGACTATGGCTACACCTTC.

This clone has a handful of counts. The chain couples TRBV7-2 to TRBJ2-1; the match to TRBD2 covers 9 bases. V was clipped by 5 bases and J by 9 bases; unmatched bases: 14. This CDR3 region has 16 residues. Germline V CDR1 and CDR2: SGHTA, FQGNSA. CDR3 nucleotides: TGTGCCAGCAGCCCTCCGGGACTAGCTGCTTCGACTGAGCAGTTCTTC. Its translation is CASSPPGLAASTEQFF.

The DNA for the CDR3 is TGTGCCAGCAGCGCATCCGGGACCTACGAGCAGTACTTC. Protein: CASSASGTYEQYF. The chain uses TRBV9 and TRBJ2-7; possibly TRBD2 for D (5 bases). Between the trimmed V and J ends, which lost 3 bases and 2 bases, there was a span of 9 bases. The CDR3 spans 13 residues. Looked up from germline, CDR1 is SGDLS and CDR2 is YYNGEE.

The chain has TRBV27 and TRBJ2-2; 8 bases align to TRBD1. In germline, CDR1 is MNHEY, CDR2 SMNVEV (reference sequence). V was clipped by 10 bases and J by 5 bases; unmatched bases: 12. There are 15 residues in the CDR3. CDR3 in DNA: TGTGCCACCAAGCGGACAGGGTGGCGTACCGGGGAGCTGTTTTTT. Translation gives CATKRTGWRTGELFF.

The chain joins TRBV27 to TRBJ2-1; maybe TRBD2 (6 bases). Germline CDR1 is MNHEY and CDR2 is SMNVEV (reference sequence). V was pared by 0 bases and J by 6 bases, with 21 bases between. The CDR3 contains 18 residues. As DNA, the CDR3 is TGTGCCAGCAGTTTATCGCCCCTCGGGGTGGGACTGGGCAATGAGCAGTTCTTC. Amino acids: CASSLSPLGVGLGNEQFF.

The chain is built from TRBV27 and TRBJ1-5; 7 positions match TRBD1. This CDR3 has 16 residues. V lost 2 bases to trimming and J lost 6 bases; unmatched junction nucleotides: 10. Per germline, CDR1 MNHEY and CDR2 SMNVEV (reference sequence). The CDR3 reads CASSLRGQGVSQPQHF. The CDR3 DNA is TGTGCCAGCAGTTTAAGGGGCCAGGGGGTTAGTCAGCCCCAGCATTTT.

CDR3 sequence: CSTGTGRRGYTF. The CDR3 DNA sequence: TGCAGCACCGGGACAGGGAGGAGAGGCTACACCTTC. This chain links TRBV29-1 with TRBJ1-2, with 9 bases that match TRBD1. Germline CDR1 is SQVTM and CDR2 is ANQGSEA. The ends lost 8 bases at V and 8 bases at J; junction bases unmatched: 9. This CDR3 comprises 12 residues.

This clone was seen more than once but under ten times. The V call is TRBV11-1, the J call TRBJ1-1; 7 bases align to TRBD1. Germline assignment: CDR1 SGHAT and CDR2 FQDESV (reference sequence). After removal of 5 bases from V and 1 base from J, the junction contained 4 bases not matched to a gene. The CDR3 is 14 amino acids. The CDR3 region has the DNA TGTGCCAGCAGCCGCGACAGGGCGAACACTGAAGCTTTCTTT. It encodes CASSRDRANTEAFF.

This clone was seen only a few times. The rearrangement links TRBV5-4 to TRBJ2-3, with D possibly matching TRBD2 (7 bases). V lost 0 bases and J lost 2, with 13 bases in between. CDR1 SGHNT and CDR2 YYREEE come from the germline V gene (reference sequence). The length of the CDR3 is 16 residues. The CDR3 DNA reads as TGTGCCAGCAGCTTGGATGCGGGGGCCTACACAGATACGCAGTATTTT. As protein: CASSLDAGAYTDTQYF.

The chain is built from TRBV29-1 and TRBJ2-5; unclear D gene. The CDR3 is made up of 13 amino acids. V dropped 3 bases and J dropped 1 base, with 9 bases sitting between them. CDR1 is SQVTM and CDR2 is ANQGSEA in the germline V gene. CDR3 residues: CSVERQSQETQYF. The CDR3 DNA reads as TGCAGCGTTGAGAGGCAGTCCCAAGAGACCCAGTACTTC.